A selection of T cell receptor beta chains follows, all from one sample in a study of intratumoral heterogeneity in liver cancer. TCRdb's table, derived via immunoSEQ multiplex PCR, lists solely in-frame clones and lacks some. The table has 20,000 or so clones, 73% seen once. The source was tumor-adjacent normal tissue, collected before any cancer treatment. These receptors originate from a woman in her seventies with hepatocellular carcinoma. CDR3s include the opening cysteine and the closing phenylalanine or tryptophan. The D gene is left open where the match is weak. Size tells how often a clone was seen (once, few, many) or the class of an expanded clone, and some rows leave it out.

>TRBV5-1|TRBD1|NA|TRBJ1-1
TGCGCCAGCAGCTCACAGGGGGCGCACACTGAAGCTTTCTTT
CASSSQGAHTEAFF
>TRBV4-1|TRBD1|NA|TRBJ2-2
TGCGCCAGCAGCCAAGGGGACAGGCCCGGGGAGCTGTTTTTT
CASSQGDRPGELFF
>TRBV30|NA|NA|TRBJ1-1
TGTGCCTCGGCGGGCTTGGGGGCTGAAGCTTTCTTT
CASAGLGAEAFF
>TRBV14|NA|NA|TRBJ2-7
TGTGCCAGCAGCTTTAAGGGGGTACCTACCTACGAGCAGTACTTC
CASSFKGVPTYEQYF
>TRBV9|NA|NA|TRBJ2-7
TGTGCCGGACTCGGAGGGGGGCCCTACGAGCAGTACTTC
CAGLGGGPYEQYF
>TRBV19|NA|medium-sized|TRBJ1-5
TGTGCCAGTAGGTCCGGGACTGGCAATCAGCCCCAGCATTTT
CASRSGTGNQPQHF
>TRBV5-1|NA|NA|TRBJ2-5
TGCGCCAGCAGCTTGGGAAGCCAGATACGGGAGACCCAGTACTTC
CASSLGSQIRETQYF
>TRBV30|NA|NA|TRBJ2-2
TGTGCCTGGAGTGGATCTTTAGTGCCCACCGGGGAGCTGTTTTTT
CAWSGSLVPTGELFF
>TRBV7-8|TRBD1|NA|TRBJ1-2
TGTGCCAGCAGCTTAGCCGGGACAGTCAGACATGGCTACACCTTC
CASSLAGTVRHGYTF
>TRBV27|NA|few|TRBJ2-1
TGTGCCAGCAGCTCTCGAGCGGGCGGTTACAATGAGCAGTTCTTC
CASSSRAGGYNEQFF
>TRBV2|NA|NA|TRBJ1-3
TGTGCCACCAAAGTAGAAAACAGAAACACCATATATTTT
CATKVENRNTIYF
>TRBV19|NA|NA|TRBJ2-2
TGTGCCAGTAGTACGACTAGTCCCGGGGAGCTGTTTTTT
CASSTTSPGELFF
>TRBV30|TRBD1|few|TRBJ2-1
TGTGCCTGGAGTCCAGGGACAGTGCCTTACAATGAGCAGTTCTTC
CAWSPGTVPYNEQFF
>TRBV14|NA|NA|TRBJ2-7
TGTGCCAGCAGCCTGGGGCAGTCATTAACCTACGAGCAGTACTTC
CASSLGQSLTYEQYF